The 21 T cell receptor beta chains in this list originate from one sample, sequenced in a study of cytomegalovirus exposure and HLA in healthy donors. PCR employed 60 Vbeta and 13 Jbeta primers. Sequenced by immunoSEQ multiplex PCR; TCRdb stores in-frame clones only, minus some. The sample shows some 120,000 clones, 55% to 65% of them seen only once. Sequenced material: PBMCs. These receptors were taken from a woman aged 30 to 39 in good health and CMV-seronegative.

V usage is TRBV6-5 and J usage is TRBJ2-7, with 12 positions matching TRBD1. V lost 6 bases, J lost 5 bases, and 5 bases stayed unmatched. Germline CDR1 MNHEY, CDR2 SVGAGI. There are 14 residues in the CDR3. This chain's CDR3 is CASSRGQGAHEQYF. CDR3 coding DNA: TGTGCCAGCAGCCGGGGACAGGGGGCCCACGAGCAGTACTTC.

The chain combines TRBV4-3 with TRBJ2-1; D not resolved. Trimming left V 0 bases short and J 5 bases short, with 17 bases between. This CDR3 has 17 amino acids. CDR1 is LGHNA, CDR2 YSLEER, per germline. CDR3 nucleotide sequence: TGCGCCAGCAGCCAAGACCGTGCCGGAAGCGAGCACAATGAGCAGTTCTTC. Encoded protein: CASSQDRAGSEHNEQFF.

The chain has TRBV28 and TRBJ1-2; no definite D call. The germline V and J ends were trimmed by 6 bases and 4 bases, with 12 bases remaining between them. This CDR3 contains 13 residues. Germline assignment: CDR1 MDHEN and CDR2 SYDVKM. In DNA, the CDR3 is TGTGCCAGCAGATTCGGCAACAGCTATGGCTACACCTTC. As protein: CASRFGNSYGYTF.

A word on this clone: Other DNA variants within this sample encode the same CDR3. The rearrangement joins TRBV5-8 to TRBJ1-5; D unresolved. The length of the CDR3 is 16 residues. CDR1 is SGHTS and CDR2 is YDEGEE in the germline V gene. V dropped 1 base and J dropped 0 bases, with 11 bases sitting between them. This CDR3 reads CASSLRGFPSNQPQHF. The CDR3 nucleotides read TGTGCCAGCAGCTTGCGCGGTTTCCCTAGCAATCAGCCCCAGCATTTT.

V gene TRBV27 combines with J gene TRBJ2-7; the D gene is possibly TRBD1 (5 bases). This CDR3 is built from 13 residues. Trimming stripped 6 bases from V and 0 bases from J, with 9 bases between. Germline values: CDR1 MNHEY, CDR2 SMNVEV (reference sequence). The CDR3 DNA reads TGTGCCAGCAGACCAGGGCGCTCCTACGAGCAGTACTTC. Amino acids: CASRPGRSYEQYF.

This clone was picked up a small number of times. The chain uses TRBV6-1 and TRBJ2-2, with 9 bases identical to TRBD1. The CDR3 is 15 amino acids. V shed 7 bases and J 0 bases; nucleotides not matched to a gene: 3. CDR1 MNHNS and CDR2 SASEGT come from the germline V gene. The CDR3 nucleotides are TGTGCCAGCAACGGACAGGGGTCGAACACCGGGGAGCTGTTTTTT. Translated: CASNGQGSNTGELFF.

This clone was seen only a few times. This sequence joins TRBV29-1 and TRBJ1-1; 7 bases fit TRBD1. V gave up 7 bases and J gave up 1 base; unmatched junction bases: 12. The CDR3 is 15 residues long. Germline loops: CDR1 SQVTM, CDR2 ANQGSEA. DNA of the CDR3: TGCAGCGCCCACCGACAGGGTAGATGGAACACTGAAGCTTTCTTT. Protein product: CSAHRQGRWNTEAFF.

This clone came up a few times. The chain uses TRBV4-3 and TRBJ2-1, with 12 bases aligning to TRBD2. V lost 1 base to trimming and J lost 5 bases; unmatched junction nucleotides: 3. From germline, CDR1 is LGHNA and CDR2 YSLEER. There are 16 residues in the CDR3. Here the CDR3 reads CASSQGLAGANNEQFF. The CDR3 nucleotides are TGCGCCAGCAGCCAAGGACTAGCGGGAGCCAACAATGAGCAGTTCTTC.

Here the CDR3 DNA reads TGTGCCAGCAGTGAAGCGAGCGGGAGCGGGCAAGAGACCCAGTACTTC. Protein product: CASSEASGSGQETQYF. This rearrangement joins TRBV6-1 to TRBJ2-5; 8 bases line up with TRBD2. From germline, CDR1 is MNHNS and CDR2 SASEGT. The CDR3 length is 16 residues. With 0 bases clipped from V and 2 bases from J, the junction kept 5 bases outside the gene matches.

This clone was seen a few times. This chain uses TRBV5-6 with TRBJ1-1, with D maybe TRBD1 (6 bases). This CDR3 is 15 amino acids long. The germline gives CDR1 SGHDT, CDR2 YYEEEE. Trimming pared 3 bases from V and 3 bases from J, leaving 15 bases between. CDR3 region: CASSSAGGLDTEAFF. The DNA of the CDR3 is TGTGCCAGCAGCTCGGCCGGGGGGCTCGACACTGAAGCTTTCTTT.

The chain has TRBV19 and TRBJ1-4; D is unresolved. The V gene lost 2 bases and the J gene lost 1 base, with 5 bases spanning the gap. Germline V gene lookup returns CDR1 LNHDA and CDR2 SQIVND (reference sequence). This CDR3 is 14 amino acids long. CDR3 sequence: CASSITGTNEKLFF. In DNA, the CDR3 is TGTGCCAGTAGTATAACGGGAACTAATGAAAAACTGTTTTTT.

The CDR3 region has the DNA TGTGCCACCAGCCGTCGTGGACTGAACTACGAGCAGTACTTC. It is translated as CATSRRGLNYEQYF. V gene TRBV15 combines with J gene TRBJ2-7; perhaps TRBD2 as D (5 bases). Trimming pared 5 bases from V and 3 bases from J, leaving 14 bases between. This CDR3 has 14 residues. In germline, CDR1 is LNHNV, CDR2 YYDKDF (reference sequence).

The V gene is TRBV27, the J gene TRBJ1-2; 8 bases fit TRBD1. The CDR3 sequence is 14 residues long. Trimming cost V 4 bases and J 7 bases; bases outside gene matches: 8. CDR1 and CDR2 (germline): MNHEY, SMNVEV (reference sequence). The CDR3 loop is CASSSSRGPLGYTF. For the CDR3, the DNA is TGTGCCAGCAGTTCAAGCAGGGGGCCTCTTGGCTACACCTTC.

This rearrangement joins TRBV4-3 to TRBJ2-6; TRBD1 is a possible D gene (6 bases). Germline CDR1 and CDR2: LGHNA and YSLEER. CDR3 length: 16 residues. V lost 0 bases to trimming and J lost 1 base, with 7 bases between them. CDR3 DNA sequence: TGCGCCAGCAGCCAAGATCAGGGGTCTGGGGCCAACGTCCTGACTTTC. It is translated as CASSQDQGSGANVLTF.

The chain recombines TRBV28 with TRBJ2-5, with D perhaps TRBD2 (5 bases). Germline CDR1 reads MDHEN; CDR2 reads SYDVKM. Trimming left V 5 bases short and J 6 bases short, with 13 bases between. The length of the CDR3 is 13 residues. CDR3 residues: CASSPGFVKTQYF. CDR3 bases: TGTGCCAGCAGTCCGGGGTTCGTAAAGACCCAGTACTTC.

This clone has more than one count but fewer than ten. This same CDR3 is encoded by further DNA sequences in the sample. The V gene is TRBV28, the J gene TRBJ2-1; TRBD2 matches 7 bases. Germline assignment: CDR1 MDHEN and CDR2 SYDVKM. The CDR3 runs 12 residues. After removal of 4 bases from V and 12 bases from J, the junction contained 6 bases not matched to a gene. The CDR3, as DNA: TGTGCCAGCAGTTATACGGGGGGTCGGCAGTTCTTC. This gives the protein CASSYTGGRQFF.

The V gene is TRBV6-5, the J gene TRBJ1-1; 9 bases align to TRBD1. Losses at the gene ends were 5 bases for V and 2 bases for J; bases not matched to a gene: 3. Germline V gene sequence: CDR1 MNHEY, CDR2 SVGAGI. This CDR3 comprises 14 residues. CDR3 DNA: TGTGCCAGCAGTCCCACAGGGGGCAACACTGAAGCTTTCTTT. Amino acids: CASSPTGGNTEAFF.

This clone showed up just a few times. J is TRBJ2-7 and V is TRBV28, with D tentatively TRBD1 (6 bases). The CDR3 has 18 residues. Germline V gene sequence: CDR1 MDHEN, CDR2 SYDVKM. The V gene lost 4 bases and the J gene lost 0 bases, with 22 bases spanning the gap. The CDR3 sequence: CASSYPGQFAKSSYEQYF. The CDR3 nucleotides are TGTGCCAGCAGTTACCCCGGACAGTTCGCGAAGAGCTCCTACGAGCAGTACTTC.

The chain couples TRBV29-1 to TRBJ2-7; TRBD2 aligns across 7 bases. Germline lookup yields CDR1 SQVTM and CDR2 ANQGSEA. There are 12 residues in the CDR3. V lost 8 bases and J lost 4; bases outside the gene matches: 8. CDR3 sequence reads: CSTSSGSYEQYF. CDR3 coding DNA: TGCAGCACCTCTAGCGGCTCATACGAGCAGTACTTC.

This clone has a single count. The CDR3 region is CASSEDPGTSGRFYEQYF. DNA of the CDR3: TGTGCCAGCAGTGAAGACCCCGGGACTAGTGGACGATTCTACGAGCAGTACTTC. V and J are TRBV6-1 and TRBJ2-7, with 8 bases matching TRBD2. Germline trimming cut 1 base from V and 3 bases from J; bases unmatched to any gene: 14. Germline V CDR1 and CDR2: MNHNS, SASEGT. The CDR3 totals 18 residues.

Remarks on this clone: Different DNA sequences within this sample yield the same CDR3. CDR3 protein: CASSLRRGGIDGAFF. Here the CDR3 DNA reads TGCGCCAGCAGCTTGCGACGGGGGGGGATTGATGGGGCTTTCTTT. The chain joins TRBV5-1 to TRBJ1-1; a possible D gene is TRBD1 (5 bases). CDR3 size: 15 residues. CDR1 is SGHRS and CDR2 is YFSETQ in the germline V gene. Between the trimmed V and J ends, which lost 1 base and 11 bases, there was a span of 21 bases.